The present TCR beta chain was sequenced within a study of blood T cell repertoires in COVID-19. TCRdb keeps only in-frame clones here, not all; method: immunoSEQ multiplex PCR. The sample yields under 200,000 clones, 85% to 90% seen once. V gave up 4 bases and J gave up 4 bases, with 13 bases separating them. CDR3 length: 15 amino acids. Germline-derived CDR1 and CDR2 are SGHAT and FQNNGV. The clonotype was recovered from a man aged 50 or older who had recovered from COVID-19. The rearrangement links TRBV11-2 to TRBJ2-2; a weak D match, TRBD2 (7 bases). Material: peripheral blood. The CDR3 nucleotides are TGTGCCAGCAGCTCCGAGGGGGGGGTCACCGGGGAGCTGTTTTTT. It codes for CASSSEGGVTGELFF.